This T cell receptor beta chain was found in a study of T cell responses to AZD1222 COVID-19 vaccine. The germline gives CDR1 LGHNA, CDR2 YSLEER. Trimming at V came to 0 bases and at J to 3 bases, leaving 7 bases not matched to a gene. CDR3 length: 16 amino acids. Clones were read by immunoSEQ multiplex PCR, and TCRdb kept only the in-frame ones, dropping some. The repertoire includes roughly 99,000 clones, about nine tenths of them detected once, and 3.5% to 4.5% sits in the top ten. On this clone: Its specificity is not known.

Whole-study results and caveats: Seropositive AZD1222 recipients at baseline numbered only five or six. Mostly white British, mostly female donors; authors suggested clonal diversity may be underestimated.

The chain joins TRBV4-3 to TRBJ2-7, with 8 bases that match TRBD2. This material consisted of peripheral blood, taken on day 0 of AZD1222 vaccination. This clonotype was sampled from an adult in good health. The CDR3 DNA follows: TGCGCCAGCAGCCAAGATACTAGCGGACCCTTCTACGAGCAGTACTTC. This codes for CASSQDTSGPFYEQYF.